The clone carrying this T cell receptor beta chain appeared a single time. Its cognate antigen is unknown. These data belong to a study of breast tumors, draining lymph nodes, adjacent tissues. The ends were cut back, 4 bases at V and 0 bases at J, with 11 bases in the middle. The CDR3 covers 15 residues. Germline assignment: CDR1 SGDLS and CDR2 YYNGEE. In TCRdb, the multiplex PCR reads were re-called with MiXCR into one record per CDR3 protein. The sample carries tens of thousands of distinct CDR3 sequences, about 70% recorded once. Study-level results: Tumor T cell lymph node origin was a supported hypothesis, not proven. Compared with lymph nodes, tumors were less diverse; compared with nontumor tissue, more. Compared with basal-like, luminal-like tumors shared significantly more repertoire with nontumor tissue. Findings are consistent with lymph node origin and intratumoral expansion of most tumor T cells.

This sequence joins TRBV9 and TRBJ1-3, with D tentatively TRBD1 (6 bases). Sequencing was carried out using tumor-adjacent breast tissue. This receptor was taken from a female donor with breast cancer. Some clones in this sample may be carry-over from other donors' samples. The CDR3 is CASSPQGSSGNTIYF. CDR3 nucleotides: TGTGCCAGCAGCCCGCAGGGGTCCTCTGGAAACACCATATATTTT.